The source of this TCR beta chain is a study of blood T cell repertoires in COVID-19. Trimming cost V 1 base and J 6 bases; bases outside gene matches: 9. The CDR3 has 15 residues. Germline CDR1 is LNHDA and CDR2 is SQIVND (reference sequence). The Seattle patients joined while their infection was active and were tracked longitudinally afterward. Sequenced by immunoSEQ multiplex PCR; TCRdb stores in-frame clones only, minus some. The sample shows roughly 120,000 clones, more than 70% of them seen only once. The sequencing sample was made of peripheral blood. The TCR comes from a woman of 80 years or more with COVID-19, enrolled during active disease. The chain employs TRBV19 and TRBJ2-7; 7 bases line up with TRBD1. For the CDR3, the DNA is TGTGCCAGTAGTATAGTCCCCGGGACAGCAGGCGAGCAGTACTTC. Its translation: CASSIVPGTAGEQYF.